This T cell receptor beta chain derives from a study of CD8+ T cells in alopecia areata. RNA extraction was followed by reverse transcription into cDNA, which acted as the sequencing template. Data came from immunoSEQ multiplex PCR; TCRdb stores just in-frame clones and leaves some out. The top ten clones hold 5.5% of a sample with 150,000 to 250,000 clones, roughly 64% of them seen once. Treatment specified: oral pan-JAK inhibitor, 5-10 mg twice daily. Sorting of PBMCs yielded the CD4+ and CD8+ T cells. Germline CDR1 reads SGHTA; CDR2 reads FQGNSA. The CDR3 is 13 amino acids. Trimming stripped 3 bases from V and 7 bases from J, with 13 bases between.

Material: CD4+ T cells sorted from blood, obtained at week 24, from a patient treated with tofacitinib. The chain uses TRBV7-2 and TRBJ2-7; tentatively, D is TRBD2 (6 bases). The TCR comes from a human donor with alopecia areata. The CDR3 DNA reads as TGTGCCAGCAGCTTTCGACCGGGAGATGAGCAGTACTTC. It specifies CASSFRPGDEQYF.